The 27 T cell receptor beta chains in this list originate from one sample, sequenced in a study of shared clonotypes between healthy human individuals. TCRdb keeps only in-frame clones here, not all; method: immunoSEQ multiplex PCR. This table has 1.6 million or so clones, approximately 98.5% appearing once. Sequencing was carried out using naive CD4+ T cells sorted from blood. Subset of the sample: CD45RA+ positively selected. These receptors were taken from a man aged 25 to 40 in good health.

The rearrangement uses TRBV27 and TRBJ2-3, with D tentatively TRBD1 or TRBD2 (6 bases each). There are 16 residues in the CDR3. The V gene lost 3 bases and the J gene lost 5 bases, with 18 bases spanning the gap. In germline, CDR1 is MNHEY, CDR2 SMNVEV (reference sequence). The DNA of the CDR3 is TGTGCCAGCAGTTTGGTCAGCGGCAGGGGAGGAGATACGCAGTATTTT. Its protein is CASSLVSGRGGDTQYF.

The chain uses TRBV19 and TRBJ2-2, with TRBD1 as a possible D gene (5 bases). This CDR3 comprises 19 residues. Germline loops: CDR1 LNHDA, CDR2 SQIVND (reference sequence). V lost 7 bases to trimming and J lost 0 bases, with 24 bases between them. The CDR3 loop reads CASKGRSGRAFANTGELFF. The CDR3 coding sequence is TGTGCCAGTAAGGGCCGGAGTGGCAGGGCGTTCGCGAACACCGGGGAGCTGTTTTTT.

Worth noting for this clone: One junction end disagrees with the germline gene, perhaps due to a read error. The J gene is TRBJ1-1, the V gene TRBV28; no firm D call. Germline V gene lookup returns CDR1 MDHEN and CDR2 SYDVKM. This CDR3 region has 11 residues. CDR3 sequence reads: CASGLHTEAFF. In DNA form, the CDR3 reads TGTGCCAGCGGTTTGCACACTGAAGCTTTCTTT.

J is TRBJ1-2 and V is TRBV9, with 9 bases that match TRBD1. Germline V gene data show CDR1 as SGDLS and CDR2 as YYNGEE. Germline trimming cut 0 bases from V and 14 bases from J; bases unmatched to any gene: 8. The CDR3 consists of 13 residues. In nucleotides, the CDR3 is TGTGCCAGCAGCGTAGAGCCACAGGGGGCGCCTACCTTC. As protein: CASSVEPQGAPTF. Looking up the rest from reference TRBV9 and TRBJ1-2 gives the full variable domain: DSGVTQTPKHLITATGQRVTLRCSPRSGDLSVYWYQQSLDQGLQFLIQYYNGEERAKGNILERFSAQQFPDLHSELNLSSLELGDSALYFCASSVEPQGAPTFGSGTRLTVV.

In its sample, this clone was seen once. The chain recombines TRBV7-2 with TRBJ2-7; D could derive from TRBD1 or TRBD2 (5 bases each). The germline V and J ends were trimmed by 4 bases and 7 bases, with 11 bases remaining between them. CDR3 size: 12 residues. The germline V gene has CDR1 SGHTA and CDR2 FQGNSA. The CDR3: CASSSRGSEQYF. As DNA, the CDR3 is TGTGCCAGCAGCTCCCGGGGCTCTGAGCAGTACTTC.

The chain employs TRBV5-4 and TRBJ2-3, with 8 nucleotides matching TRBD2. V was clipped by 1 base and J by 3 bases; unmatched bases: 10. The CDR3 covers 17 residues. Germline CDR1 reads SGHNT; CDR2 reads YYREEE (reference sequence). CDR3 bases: TGTGCCAGCAGCTTGCGGAGCGGGAGAAAGGGGACAGATACGCAGTATTTT. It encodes CASSLRSGRKGTDTQYF.

CDR3: CASSLTRNTGELFF. Written as DNA, the CDR3 is TGTGCCAGCAGCTTAACCCGTAACACCGGGGAGCTGTTTTTT. This chain joins TRBV7-3 and TRBJ2-2; D not resolved. CDR1 and CDR2 (germline): SGHTA, FQGTGA. The CDR3 sequence is 14 residues long. Trimming pared 0 bases from V and 2 bases from J, leaving 4 bases between.

DNA of the CDR3: TGTGCCATCAGGAGAGGGGTGAACACTGAAGCTTTCTTT. Amino acids: CAIRRGVNTEAFF. The chain has TRBV10-3 and TRBJ1-1; D may be TRBD1 (5 bases). V was pared by 6 bases and J by 0 bases, with 8 bases between. The CDR3 extends over 13 amino acids. Per germline, CDR1 ENHRY and CDR2 SYGVKD.

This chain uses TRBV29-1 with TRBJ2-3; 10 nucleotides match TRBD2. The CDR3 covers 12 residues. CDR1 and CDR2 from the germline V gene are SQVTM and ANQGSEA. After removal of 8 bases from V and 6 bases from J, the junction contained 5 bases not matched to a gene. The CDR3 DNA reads TGCAGCTTATCTAGCGGGAGCGATACGCAGTATTTT. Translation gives CSLSSGSDTQYF.

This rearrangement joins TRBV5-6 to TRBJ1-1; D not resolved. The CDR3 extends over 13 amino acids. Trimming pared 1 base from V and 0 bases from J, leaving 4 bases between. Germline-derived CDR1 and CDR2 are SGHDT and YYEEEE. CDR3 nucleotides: TGTGCCAGCAGCTTGCCGGTGAACACTGAAGCTTTCTTT. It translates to CASSLPVNTEAFF.

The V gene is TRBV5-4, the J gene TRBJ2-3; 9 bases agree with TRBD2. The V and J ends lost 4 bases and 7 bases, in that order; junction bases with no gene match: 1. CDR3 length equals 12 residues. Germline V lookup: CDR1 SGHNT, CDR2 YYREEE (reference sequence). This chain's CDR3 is CASSGTSYTQYF. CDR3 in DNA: TGTGCCAGCAGCGGGACTAGCTATACGCAGTATTTT.

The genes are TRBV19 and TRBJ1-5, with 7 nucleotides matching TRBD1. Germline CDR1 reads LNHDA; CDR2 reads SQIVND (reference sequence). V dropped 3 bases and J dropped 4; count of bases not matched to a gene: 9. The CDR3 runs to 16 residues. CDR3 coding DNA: TGTGCCAGTAGTATCATTGCGGGGGACAGTAATCAGCCCCAGCATTTT. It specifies CASSIIAGDSNQPQHF.

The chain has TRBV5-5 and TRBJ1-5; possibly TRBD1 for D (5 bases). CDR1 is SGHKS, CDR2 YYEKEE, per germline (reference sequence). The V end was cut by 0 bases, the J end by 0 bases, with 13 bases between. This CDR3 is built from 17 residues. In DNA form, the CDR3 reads TGTGCCAGCAGCTTGGGGGGCCCAACTCATAGCAATCAGCCCCAGCATTTT. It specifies CASSLGGPTHSNQPQHF.

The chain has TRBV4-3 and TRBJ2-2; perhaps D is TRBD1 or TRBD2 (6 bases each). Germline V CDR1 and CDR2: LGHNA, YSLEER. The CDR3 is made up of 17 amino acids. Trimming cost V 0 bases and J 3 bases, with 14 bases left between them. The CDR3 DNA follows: TGCGCCAGCAGCCAAGAAAGGGGGGCATGGGACACCGGGGAGCTGTTTTTT. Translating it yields CASSQERGAWDTGELFF.

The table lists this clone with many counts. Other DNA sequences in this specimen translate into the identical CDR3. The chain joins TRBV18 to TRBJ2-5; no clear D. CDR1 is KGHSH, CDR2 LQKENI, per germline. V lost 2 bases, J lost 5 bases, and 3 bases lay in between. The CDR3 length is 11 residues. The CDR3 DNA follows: TGTGCCAGCTCACCAGGGGAGACCCAGTACTTC. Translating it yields CASSPGETQYF.

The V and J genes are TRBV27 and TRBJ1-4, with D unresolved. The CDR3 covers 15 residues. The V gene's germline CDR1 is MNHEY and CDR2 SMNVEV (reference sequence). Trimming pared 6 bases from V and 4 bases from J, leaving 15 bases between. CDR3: CASSSLPVLNEKLFF. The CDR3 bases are TGTGCCAGCAGCTCCCTACCTGTCCTTAATGAAAAACTGTTTTTT.

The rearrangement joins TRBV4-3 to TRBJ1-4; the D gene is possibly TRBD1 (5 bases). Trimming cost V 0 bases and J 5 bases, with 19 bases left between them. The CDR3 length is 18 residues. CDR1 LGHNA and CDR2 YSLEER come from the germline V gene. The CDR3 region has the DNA TGCGCCAGCAGCCAAGATGTAGGGGTGGGTGGAGGGAATGAAAAACTGTTTTTT. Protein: CASSQDVGVGGGNEKLFF.

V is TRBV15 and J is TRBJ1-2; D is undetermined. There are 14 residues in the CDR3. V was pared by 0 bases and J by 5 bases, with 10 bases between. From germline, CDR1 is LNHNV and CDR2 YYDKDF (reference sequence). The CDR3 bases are TGTGCCACCAGCAGAGATCGTGGGTTTTATGGCTACACCTTC. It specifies CATSRDRGFYGYTF.

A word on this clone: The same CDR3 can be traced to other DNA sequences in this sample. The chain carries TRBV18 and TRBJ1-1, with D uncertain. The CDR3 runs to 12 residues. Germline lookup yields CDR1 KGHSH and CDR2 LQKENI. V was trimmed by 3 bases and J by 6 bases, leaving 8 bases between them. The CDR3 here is CASSPMGSEAFF. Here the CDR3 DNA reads TGTGCCAGCTCACCGATGGGTTCTGAAGCTTTCTTT.

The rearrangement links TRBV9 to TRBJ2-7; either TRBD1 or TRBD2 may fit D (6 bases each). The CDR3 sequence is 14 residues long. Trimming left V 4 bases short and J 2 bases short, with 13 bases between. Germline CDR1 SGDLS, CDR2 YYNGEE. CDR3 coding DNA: TGTGCCAGCAGCTGGGGGGCAGACGCCTACGAGCAGTACTTC. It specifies CASSWGADAYEQYF.

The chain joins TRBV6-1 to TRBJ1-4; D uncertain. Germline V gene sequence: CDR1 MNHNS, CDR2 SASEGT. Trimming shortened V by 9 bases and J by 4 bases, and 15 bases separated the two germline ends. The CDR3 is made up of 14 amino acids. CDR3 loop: CASAPGSYNEKLFF. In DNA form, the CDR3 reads TGTGCCAGTGCCCCGGGGTCTTATAATGAAAAACTGTTTTTT.

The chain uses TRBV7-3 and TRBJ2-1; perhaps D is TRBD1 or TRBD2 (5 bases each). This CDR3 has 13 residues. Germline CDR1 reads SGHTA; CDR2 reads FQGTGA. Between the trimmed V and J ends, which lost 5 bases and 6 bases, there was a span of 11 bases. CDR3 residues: CASSPGTINEQFF. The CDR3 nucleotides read TGTGCCAGCAGCCCTGGGACCATCAATGAGCAGTTCTTC.

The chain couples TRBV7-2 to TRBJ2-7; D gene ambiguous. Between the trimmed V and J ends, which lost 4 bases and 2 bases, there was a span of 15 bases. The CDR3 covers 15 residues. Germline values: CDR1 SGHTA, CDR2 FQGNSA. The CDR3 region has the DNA TGTGCCAGCAGCTCAAGCAGGCAGCTTCCCTACGAGCAGTACTTC. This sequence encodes CASSSSRQLPYEQYF.

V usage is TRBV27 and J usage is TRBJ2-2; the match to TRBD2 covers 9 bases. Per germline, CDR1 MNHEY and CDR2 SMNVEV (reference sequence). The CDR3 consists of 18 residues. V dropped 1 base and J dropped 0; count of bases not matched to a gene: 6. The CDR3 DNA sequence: TGTGCCAGCAGTTTATGGGGCGGGAGGGCCTCGAACACCGGGGAGCTGTTTTTT. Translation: CASSLWGGRASNTGELFF.

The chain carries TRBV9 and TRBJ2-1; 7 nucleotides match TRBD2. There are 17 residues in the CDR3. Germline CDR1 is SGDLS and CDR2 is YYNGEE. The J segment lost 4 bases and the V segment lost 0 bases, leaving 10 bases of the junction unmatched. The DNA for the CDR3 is TGTGCCAGCAGCGTAGTAGGTGGAGCGGGATTGTACAATGAGCAGTTCTTC. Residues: CASSVVGGAGLYNEQFF.

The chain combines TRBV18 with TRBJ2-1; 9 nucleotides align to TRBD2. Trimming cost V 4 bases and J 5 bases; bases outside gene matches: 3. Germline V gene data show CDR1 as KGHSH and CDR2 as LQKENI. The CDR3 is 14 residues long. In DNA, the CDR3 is TGTGCCAGCTCACAGGGCGGGAGGGACAATGAGCAGTTCTTC. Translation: CASSQGGRDNEQFF.

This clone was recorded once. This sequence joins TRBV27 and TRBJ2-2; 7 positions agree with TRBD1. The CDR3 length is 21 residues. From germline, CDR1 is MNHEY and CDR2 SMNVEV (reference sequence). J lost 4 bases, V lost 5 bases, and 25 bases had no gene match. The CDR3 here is CASSHEARLGGRARRTGELFF. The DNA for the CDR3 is TGTGCCAGCAGTCATGAGGCGCGATTAGGGGGCAGGGCCCGCCGCACCGGGGAGCTGTTTTTT.